These T cell receptor beta chains were read from a single sample in a study of cytomegalovirus exposure and HLA in healthy donors. Profiling relied on immunoSEQ multiplex PCR, and the TCRdb table lists in-frame clones only, not all of them. The sample holds over 130,000 clones; 70% to 80% are singletons and the top ten take 3% to 4%. Specimen: PBMCs. These receptors all stem from a human donor in good health. Both conserved end residues are part of each CDR3. A D gene is named only where the DNA matches it firmly.

TRBV28	TRBJ2-1	19	TRBD2	TGTGCCAGCAGTTTTGCGGAGCGGGACCCCCCCTTGGACGGTGGTGAGCAGTTCTTC	CASSFAERDPPLDGGEQFF
TRBV19	TRBJ1-1	14	.	TGTGCCAGTACCCCGACAGCGGGAAACACTGAAGCTTTCTTT	CASTPTAGNTEAFF
TRBV27	TRBJ2-7	14	TRBD1	TGTGCCAGCAGTTGGACAGGGAGCTCCTACGAGCAGTACTTC	CASSWTGSSYEQYF
TRBV2	TRBJ1-5	15	.	TGTGCCAGCAGCGGCCCCATTGGAGGGCCCCAGCCCCAGCATTTT	CASSGPIGGPQPQHF
TRBV5-6	TRBJ2-7	12	TRBD1	TGTGCCAGCAGCTTGACAGGGGGACAGCAGTACTTC	CASSLTGGQQYF
TRBV7-8	TRBJ1-4	12	.	TGTGCCAGCAGTTTCCTGAATGAAAAACTGTTTTTT	CASSFLNEKLFF
TRBV2	TRBJ2-7	14	.	TGTGCCAGCAGTGAAGGCGTTCGGGTTTACGAGCAGTACTTC	CASSEGVRVYEQYF
TRBV7-9	TRBJ2-7	15	TRBD2	TGTTCCAGCAGCTTAGCGCCTAGCGGGGCGCAAGAGCAGTACTTC	CSSSLAPSGAQEQYF
TRBV29-1	TRBJ1-2	14	.	TGCAGCGTTGAACTCCGGACAGCTTATTATGGCTACACCTTC	CSVELRTAYYGYTF
TRBV6-7	TRBJ2-2	14	TRBD1	TGTGCCAGCAGTCAAGGACAGGGTGCGGGGGAGCTGTTTTTT	CASSQGQGAGELFF
TRBV30	TRBJ2-3	15	TRBD1	TGTGCCTGGAGTCAAACAGGGGCGCACACAGATACGCAGTATTTT	CAWSQTGAHTDTQYF
TRBV4-3	TRBJ2-7	15	TRBD1	TGCGCCAGCAGCCCAGGGACAGGGGGTCCCTACGAGCAGTACTTC	CASSPGTGGPYEQYF
TRBV28	TRBJ1-2	13	.	TGTGCCAGCAGTTTATTCCTGGGGCAGAACTACACCTTC	CASSLFLGQNYTF
TRBV6-1	TRBJ2-1	15	TRBD2	TGTGCCAGCAGGACCACTACTAGCGGGTACAATGAGCAGTTCTTC	CASRTTTSGYNEQFF
TRBV7-2	TRBJ2-7	17	.	TGTGCCAGCAGCCTTTATGTAGCGCAGGGGCCGATCTACGAGCAGTACTTC	CASSLYVAQGPIYEQYF
TRBV5-6	TRBJ1-4	18	TRBD1	TGTGCCAGCAGCTTGTATACAGGCACGAGGGGGCTGCGTGAAAAACTGTTTTTT	CASSLYTGTRGLREKLFF
TRBV10-3	TRBJ2-1	13	.	TGTGCCATCAACTCCCGGGAAAACAATGAGCAGTTCTTC	CAINSRENNEQFF
TRBV25-1	TRBJ2-3	16	TRBD2	TGTGCCAGCAGTGATGACCAGCGGGGGGGCCCCGATACGCAGTATTTT	CASSDDQRGGPDTQYF
TRBV9	TRBJ2-1	16	TRBD2	TGTGCCAGCAGCCCCCCGGGACTAGCGGGAGTCAATGAGCAGTTCTTC	CASSPPGLAGVNEQFF
TRBV27	TRBJ2-3	16	TRBD2	TGTGCCAGCAGTTTTGATGCGGGGGAGGGCACAGATACGCAGTATTTT	CASSFDAGEGTDTQYF